This entry lists 4 T cell receptor beta chains sequenced from one sample in a study of blood T cell repertoires in COVID-19. Measured with immunoSEQ multiplex PCR; TCRdb has only the in-frame clones, and not every one. The sample shows some 180,000 clones, 81% of them seen only once. The sequenced material came from peripheral blood. These receptors were obtained from a woman aged 40-49 years with COVID-19, enrolled during active disease.

This clone was counted only a few times. CDR3 sequence (DNA): TGTGCCAGCAGCTTAGGGCTCACAAACACCGGGGAGCTGTTTTTT. This translates into CASSLGLTNTGELFF. The chain joins TRBV11-2 to TRBJ2-2; no firm D call. This CDR3 comprises 15 residues. V lost 1 base to trimming and J lost 2 bases, with 8 bases between them. Germline CDR1 is SGHAT and CDR2 is FQNNGV.

This chain connects TRBV29-1 to TRBJ2-1, with 10 bases matching TRBD1. This CDR3 comprises 15 residues. Germline loops: CDR1 SQVTM, CDR2 ANQGSEA. V shed 1 base and J 8 bases; nucleotides not matched to a gene: 8. CDR3 amino acids: CSVEGDRGRIDEQFF. The CDR3, as DNA: TGCAGCGTTGAAGGTGACAGGGGGCGCATCGATGAGCAGTTCTTC.

Here the CDR3 DNA reads TGTGCCAGCAGTGACCGACAGGGTGCGCATTCACCCCTCCACTTT. The encoded protein is CASSDRQGAHSPLHF. This chain uses TRBV6-1 with TRBJ1-6; 7 bases line up with TRBD1. CDR3 length: 15 amino acids. Germline CDR1 MNHNS, CDR2 SASEGT. Losses at the gene ends were 3 bases for V and 8 bases for J; bases not matched to a gene: 7.

The sample holds a few counts of this clone. The genes are TRBV3-1 (or the pseudogene TRBV3-2) and TRBJ1-5; D not resolved. V dropped 1 base and J dropped 2 bases, with 9 bases sitting between them. This CDR3 has 15 residues. From germline, CDR1 is LGHDT and CDR2 YNNKEL (reference sequence). CDR3 protein: CASSQGSVGNQPQHF. CDR3 bases: TGTGCCAGCAGCCAAGGATCGGTGGGCAATCAGCCCCAGCATTTT.